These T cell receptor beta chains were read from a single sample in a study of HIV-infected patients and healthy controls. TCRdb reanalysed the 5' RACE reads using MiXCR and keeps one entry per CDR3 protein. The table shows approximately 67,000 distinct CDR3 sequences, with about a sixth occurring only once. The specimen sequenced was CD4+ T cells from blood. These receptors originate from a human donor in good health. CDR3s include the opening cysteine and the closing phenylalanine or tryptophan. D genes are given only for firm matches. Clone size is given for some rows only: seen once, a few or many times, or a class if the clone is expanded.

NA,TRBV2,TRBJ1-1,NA,CASRDRTVQNTEAFF,TGTGCCAGCAGGGACCGGACAGTCCAGAACACTGAAGCTTTCTTT
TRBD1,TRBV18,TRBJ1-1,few,CASSPGTADQAFF,TGTGCCAGCTCACCAGGGACAGCCGATCAAGCTTTCTTT
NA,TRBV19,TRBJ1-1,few,CASIDRFEAFF,TGTGCCAGCATAGACAGGTTCGAAGCTTTCTTT
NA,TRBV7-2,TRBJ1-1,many,CASSADLNTEAFF,TGTGCCAGCAGCGCCGATTTGAACACTGAAGCTTTCTTT
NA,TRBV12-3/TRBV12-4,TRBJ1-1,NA,CASSLRDLVYKNTEAFF,TGTGCCAGCAGTTTAAGGGACTTGGTCTATAAGAACACTGAAGCTTTCTTT
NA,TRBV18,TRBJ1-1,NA,CASSPRVGDTEAFF,TGTGCCAGCTCACCCCGGGTAGGGGACACTGAAGCTTTCTTT
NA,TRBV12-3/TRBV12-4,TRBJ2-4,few,CASSRTGAKNIQYF,TGTGCCAGCAGTCGGACTGGGGCCAAAAACATTCAGTACTTC
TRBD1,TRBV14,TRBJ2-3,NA,CASSQGGTGKSDTQYF,TGTGCCAGCAGCCAGGGAGGGACAGGGAAATCAGATACGCAGTATTTT
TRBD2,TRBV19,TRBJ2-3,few,CASSRTSGSTDTQYF,TGTGCCAGTAGTAGGACTAGCGGTAGCACAGATACGCAGTATTTT
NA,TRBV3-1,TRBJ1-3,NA,CASSQYSAGNTIYF,TGTGCCAGCAGCCAATACAGCGCTGGAAACACCATATATTTT
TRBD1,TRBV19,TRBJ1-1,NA,CASNRGEWTEAFF,TGTGCCAGCAACAGGGGTGAGTGGACTGAAGCTTTCTTT
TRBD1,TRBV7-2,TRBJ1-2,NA,CASSLLSDRVGGYTF,TGTGCCAGCAGCTTATTGTCCGACAGGGTCGGCGGCTACACCTTC
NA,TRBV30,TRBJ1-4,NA,CAWSVQGFGTNEKLFF,TGTGCCTGGAGTGTACAAGGGTTCGGCACTAATGAAAAACTGTTTTTT
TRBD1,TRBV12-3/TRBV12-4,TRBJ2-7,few,CASTQTGGFFEQYF,TGTGCCAGCACCCAAACAGGGGGCTTTTTCGAGCAGTACTTC
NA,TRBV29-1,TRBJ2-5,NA,CSVAPGVQETQYF,TGCAGCGTAGCACCCGGGGTCCAAGAGACCCAGTACTTC
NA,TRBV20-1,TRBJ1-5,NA,CSASGGGDQPQHF,TGCAGTGCTAGCGGGGGCGGGGATCAGCCCCAGCATTTT
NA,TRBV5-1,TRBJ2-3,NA,CAVPGRVDTQYF,TGCGCCGTCCCAGGGCGGGTAGATACGCAGTATTTT
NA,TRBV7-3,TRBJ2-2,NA,CASSLRGTSEAGELFF,TGTGCCAGCAGCCTCAGGGGTACTAGCGAGGCCGGGGAGCTGTTTTTT
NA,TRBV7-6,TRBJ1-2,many,CASSPYTGTSNYGYTF,TGTGCCAGCAGCCCTTACACCGGGACAAGCAACTATGGCTACACCTTC
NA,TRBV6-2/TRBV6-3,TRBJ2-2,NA,CASSRFGELFF,TGTGCCAGCAGCCGGTTCGGGGAGCTGTTTTTT
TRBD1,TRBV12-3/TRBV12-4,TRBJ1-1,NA,CASRSRTGMNTEAFF,TGTGCCAGCAGAAGCCGGACAGGGATGAACACTGAAGCTTTCTTT
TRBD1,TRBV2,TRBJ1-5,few,CASKGGGTTTPQHF,TGTGCCAGCAAAGGGGGCGGGACCACAACGCCCCAGCATTTT
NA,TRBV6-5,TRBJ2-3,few,CASSPGAVDTQYF,TGTGCCAGCAGCCCCGGGGCCGTAGATACGCAGTATTTT
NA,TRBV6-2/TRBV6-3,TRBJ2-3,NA,CASSSLAARLTDTQYF,TGTGCCAGCAGTTCCCTCGCCGCTCGATTGACAGATACGCAGTATTTT
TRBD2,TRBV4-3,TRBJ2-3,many,CASSQEPRGGVDTQYF,TGCGCCAGCAGCCAAGAGCCACGGGGGGGTGTCGATACGCAGTATTTT
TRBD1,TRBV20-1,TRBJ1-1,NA,CSAPGQGRATEAFF,TGCAGTGCTCCGGGACAGGGGAGGGCCACTGAAGCTTTCTTT
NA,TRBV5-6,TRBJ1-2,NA,CASSLTLQGLYGYTF,TGTGCCAGCAGCCTAACGCTACAGGGACTCTATGGCTACACCTTC
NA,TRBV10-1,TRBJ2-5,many,CASSDKYDRNNCETQYF,TGCGCCAGCAGTGACAAATACGACAGGAATAATTGTGAGACCCAGTACTTC
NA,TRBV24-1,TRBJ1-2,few,CATSAGGPYGYTF,TGTGCCACCAGTGCGGGAGGGCCCTATGGCTACACCTTC
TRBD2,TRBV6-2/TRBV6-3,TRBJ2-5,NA,CASSQGRLADQETQYF,TGTGCCAGCAGCCAAGGCAGACTAGCGGACCAAGAGACCCAGTACTTC
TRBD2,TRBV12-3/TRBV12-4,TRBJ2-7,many,CASSHSGSEQYF,TGTGCCAGCAGTCATAGCGGGAGCGAGCAGTACTTC
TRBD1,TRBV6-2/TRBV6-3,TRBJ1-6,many,CASSTPGQGGSPLHF,TGTGCCAGCAGTACACCGGGACAGGGAGGTTCACCCCTCCACTTT
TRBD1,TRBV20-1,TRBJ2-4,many,CSAVGQGDIQYF,TGCAGTGCAGTAGGACAGGGGGACATTCAGTACTTC
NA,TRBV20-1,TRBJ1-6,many,CSASPRVGDSPLHF,TGCAGTGCTAGCCCTCGTGTTGGTGATTCACCCCTCCACTTT
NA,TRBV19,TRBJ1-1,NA,CASSIWGLGEAFF,TGTGCCAGTAGTATCTGGGGACTGGGCGAAGCTTTCTTT
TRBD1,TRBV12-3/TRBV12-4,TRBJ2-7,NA,CASSGQGAREQYF,TGTGCCAGCTCCGGACAGGGGGCGCGCGAGCAGTACTTC
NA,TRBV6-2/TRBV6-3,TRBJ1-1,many,CASSTTGLNTEAFF,TGTGCCAGCTCCACGACGGGGCTGAACACTGAAGCTTTCTTT
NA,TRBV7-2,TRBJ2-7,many,CASSLASSPEYEQYF,TGTGCCAGCAGCTTAGCCAGTTCCCCTGAGTACGAGCAGTACTTC
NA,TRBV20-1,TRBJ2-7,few,CSASGGTYEQYF,TGCAGTGCTTCCGGGGGAACCTACGAGCAGTACTTC
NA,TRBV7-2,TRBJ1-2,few,CASSPRGGAGNLNYGYTF,TGTGCCAGCAGCCCAAGGGGAGGAGCAGGGAACCTAAACTATGGCTACACCTTC
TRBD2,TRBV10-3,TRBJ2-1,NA,CAVMTSASNNEQFF,TGTGCCGTCATGACTAGCGCGTCGAACAATGAGCAGTTCTTC
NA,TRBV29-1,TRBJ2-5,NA,CSVVRGQETQYF,TGCAGCGTTGTCCGGGGGCAAGAGACCCAGTACTTC
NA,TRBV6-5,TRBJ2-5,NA,CASSPGQYQETQYF,TGTGCCAGCAGCCCGGGACAATACCAAGAGACCCAGTACTTC
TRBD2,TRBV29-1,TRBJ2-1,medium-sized,CSVESGGGTYNEQFF,TGCAGCGTTGAATCAGGCGGGGGGACATACAATGAGCAGTTCTTC
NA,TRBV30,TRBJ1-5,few,CAFSTQPRGTNQPQHF,TGTGCCTTCTCCACTCAGCCCAGGGGCACCAATCAGCCCCAGCATTTT
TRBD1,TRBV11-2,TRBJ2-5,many,CASSFRQGGETQYF,TGTGCCAGCAGCTTCAGACAGGGGGGAGAGACCCAGTACTTC
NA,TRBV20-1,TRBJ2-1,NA,CSASGGAVRNEQFF,TGCAGTGCTAGTGGGGGGGCGGTCAGGAATGAGCAGTTCTTC
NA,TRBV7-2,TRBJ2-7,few,CASSPTPGISYEQYF,TGTGCCAGCAGCCCCACACCAGGGATATCCTACGAGCAGTACTTC
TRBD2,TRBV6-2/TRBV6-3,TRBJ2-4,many,CASSTGLADIQYF,TGTGCCAGCAGTACCGGACTAGCAGACATTCAGTACTTC
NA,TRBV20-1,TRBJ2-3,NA,CSARVGSTDTQYF,TGCAGTGCTAGAGTGGGTTCCACAGATACGCAGTATTTT
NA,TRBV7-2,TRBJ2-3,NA,CASSLSPPAHTDTQYF,TGTGCCAGCAGCTTGTCACCTCCGGCCCACACAGATACGCAGTATTTT
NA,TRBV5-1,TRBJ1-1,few,CASSLAQTNTEAFF,TGCGCCAGCAGCTTGGCCCAGACGAACACTGAAGCTTTCTTT
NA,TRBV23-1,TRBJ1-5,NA,CASSPRGGLGPLVQPQHF,TGCGCCAGCAGTCCCCGAGGGGGGCTTGGGCCCTTAGTGCAGCCCCAGCATTTT
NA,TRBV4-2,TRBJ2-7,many,CASSQDRSAHYEQYF,TGTGCCAGCAGCCAAGATCGGTCGGCTCACTACGAGCAGTACTTC
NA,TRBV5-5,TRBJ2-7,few,CASSLVGRSYEQYF,TGTGCCAGCAGCTTGGTGGGACGCTCCTACGAGCAGTACTTC
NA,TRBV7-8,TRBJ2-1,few,CASSLGTAYNEQFF,TGTGCCAGCAGCTTGGGGACTGCCTACAATGAGCAGTTCTTC
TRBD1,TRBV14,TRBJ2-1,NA,CASSRQTGSFEQFF,TGTGCCAGCAGCCGCCAGACAGGGAGTTTTGAGCAGTTCTTC
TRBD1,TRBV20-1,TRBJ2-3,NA,CSANPSRRDRGPDTQYF,TGCAGTGCTAACCCAAGCCGCCGGGACAGGGGGCCGGATACGCAGTATTTT
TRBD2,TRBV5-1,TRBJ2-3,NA,CASSGRLAGETDTQYF,TGCGCCAGCAGCGGGAGACTAGCGGGGGAGACAGATACGCAGTATTTT